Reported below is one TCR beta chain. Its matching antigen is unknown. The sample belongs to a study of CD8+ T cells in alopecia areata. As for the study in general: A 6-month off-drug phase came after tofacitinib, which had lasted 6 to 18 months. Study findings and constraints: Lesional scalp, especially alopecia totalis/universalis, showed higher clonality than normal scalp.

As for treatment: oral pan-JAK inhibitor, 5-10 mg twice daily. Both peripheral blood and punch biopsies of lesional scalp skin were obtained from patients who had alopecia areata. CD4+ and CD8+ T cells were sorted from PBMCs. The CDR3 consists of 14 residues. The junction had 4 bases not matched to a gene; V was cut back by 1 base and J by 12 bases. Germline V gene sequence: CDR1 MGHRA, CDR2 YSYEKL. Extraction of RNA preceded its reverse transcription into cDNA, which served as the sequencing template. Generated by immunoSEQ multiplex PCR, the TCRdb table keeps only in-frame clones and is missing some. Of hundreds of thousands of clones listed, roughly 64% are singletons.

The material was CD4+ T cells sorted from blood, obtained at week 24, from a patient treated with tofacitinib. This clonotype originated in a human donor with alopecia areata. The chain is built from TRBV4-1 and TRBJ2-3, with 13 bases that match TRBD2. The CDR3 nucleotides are TGCGCCAGCAGCCAAGGGACTAGCGGGGGCCTCCAGTATTTT. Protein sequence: CASSQGTSGGLQYF.